What follows is one TCR beta chain and its context. Its antigen remains unknown. This specimen comes from a study of cytomegalovirus exposure and HLA in healthy donors. The PCR made use of 60 Vbeta and 13 Jbeta primers. Libraries were prepared by immunoSEQ multiplex PCR; TCRdb keeps only in-frame clonotypes and omits some of them. The table records approximately 150,000 clones, roughly 81% of them present only once. Study-level points and caveats: The authors later linked a missense DCLRE1C variant to TCR beta V- and J-gene trimming. The study assumed roughly uniform donor sequencing depth for presence/absence analyses. Rates of TCR association differed by HLA locus in a later analysis, with DRB1 highest and HLA-C lowest.

CDR1 is SGHNT, CDR2 YYREEE, per germline (reference sequence). The CDR3 is 16 residues long. The ends lost 0 bases at V and 0 bases at J; junction bases unmatched: 0. The material sequenced was PBMCs. The chain has TRBV5-4 and TRBJ2-3; TRBD2 agrees at 11 bases. The clonotype was recovered from a female donor in good health and CMV-seronegative. The CDR3 loop is CASSLGTSGSTDTQYF. The CDR3 bases are TGTGCCAGCAGCTTGGGGACTAGCGGGAGCACAGATACGCAGTATTTT.